Shown below are 29 T cell receptor beta chains from a single sample sequenced in a study of monozygotic twins with inflammatory bowel disease. Reanalyzing the 5' RACE reads, TCRdb keeps one entry per CDR3 protein, without DNA. This sample contains around 220,000 distinct CDR3 sequences. The sequenced sample was blood. The receptors here all came from a human donor with ulcerative colitis or Crohn's disease, or a healthy co-twin of an affected twin (not recorded which).

The chain is built from TRBV9 and TRBJ2-2; the TCRdb D gene call, TRBD1, has no DNA to confirm it. The CDR3 is made up of 13 amino acids. Germline V lookup: CDR1 SGDLS, CDR2 YYNGEE. CDR3 amino acids: CASSERPPGELFF.

The V call is TRBV9, the J call TRBJ2-1; TCRdb gives TRBD2 as the D gene, but with no DNA this cannot be confirmed. Germline V lookup: CDR1 SGDLS, CDR2 YYNGEE. CDR3 length: 16 residues. The CDR3 spells CASSVGGGGAINEQFF.

CDR3 region: CASSSDSSPRHEQYF. J is TRBJ2-7 and V is TRBV7-9; TCRdb returns TRBD2, unconfirmable since there is no DNA. CDR1 and CDR2 (germline): SEHNR, FQNEAQ (reference sequence). CDR3 size: 15 residues.

V usage is TRBV5-6 and J usage is TRBJ2-1; the TCRdb call, TRBD2, lacks DNA for checking. This CDR3 is 16 amino acids long. CDR1 and CDR2 from the germline V gene are SGHDT and YYEEEE. CDR3 residues: CASSLGSGRFYNEQFF.

The CDR3 protein is CASSPRSSLSTEAFF. The V and J genes are TRBV18 and TRBJ1-1. The CDR3 extends over 15 amino acids. Germline lookup yields CDR1 KGHSH and CDR2 LQKENI.

The rearrangement joins TRBV30 to TRBJ1-5; as DNA is missing, the TRBD1 call by TCRdb cannot be tested. The CDR3 is made up of 16 amino acids. Germline values: CDR1 GTSNPN, CDR2 SVGIG (reference sequence). The CDR3 is CAWTLGTATSNQPQHF.

CDR3 in amino acids: CASRTRGYEQYF. The genes are TRBV28 and TRBJ2-7; TCRdb names TRBD2, which stays unverified in the absence of DNA. This CDR3 is built from 12 residues. The germline gives CDR1 MDHEN, CDR2 SYDVKM. Complete variable domain (other parts from reference TRBV28 and TRBJ2-7): DVKVTQSSRYLVKRTGEKVFLECVQDMDHENMFWYRQDPGLGLRLIYFSYDVKMKEKGDIPEGYSVSREKKERFSLILESASTNQTSMYLCASRTRGYEQYFGPGTRLTVT.

The gene calls are TRBV29-1 and TRBJ2-1; the TRBD1 assignment by TCRdb is unverifiable without DNA. The germline gives CDR1 SQVTM, CDR2 ANQGSEA. The CDR3 extends over 11 amino acids. The chain's CDR3 is CSVDRGNEQFF.

This chain joins TRBV12-3 or TRBV12-4 and TRBJ2-2; the D call from TCRdb, TRBD2, cannot be confirmed without DNA. This CDR3 spans 15 amino acids. CDR3 sequence reads: CASSSLGTSTGELFF.

This chain's CDR3 is CASSPLTGSYIQYF. The genes are TRBV7-9 and TRBJ2-4; TCRdb's D gene call, TRBD1, goes unchecked for lack of DNA. This CDR3 has 14 residues. The V gene's germline CDR1 is SEHNR and CDR2 FQNEAQ (reference sequence).

The CDR3 is CASSFQIAGAQETQYF. The rearrangement links TRBV5-1 to TRBJ2-5; TCRdb proposes TRBD2, but this gene call is untestable without DNA. From germline, CDR1 is SGHRS and CDR2 YFSETQ. The CDR3 is 16 residues long.

The V call is TRBV29-1, the J call TRBJ2-7; without DNA, the TCRdb call of TRBD1 cannot be checked. The germline V gene has CDR1 SQVTM and CDR2 ANQGSEA. This CDR3 has 11 amino acids. CDR3 sequence: CSVDLRDEQYF.

The V gene is TRBV4-1, the J gene TRBJ1-2; there is no DNA to check the TCRdb D call of TRBD1. The CDR3 totals 15 residues. CDR1 is MGHRA, CDR2 YSYEKL, per germline. The CDR3 spells CASSQYDSSFYGYTF.

This sequence joins TRBV7-9 and TRBJ1-1; TCRdb's assignment of TRBD1 cannot be checked, as there is no DNA. The CDR3 is 14 residues long. Germline CDR1 reads SEHNR; CDR2 reads FQNEAQ (reference sequence). CDR3: CASSAGAVNTEAFF.

The V call is TRBV7-8, the J call TRBJ2-6. The CDR3 is 13 residues long. The V gene's germline CDR1 is SGHVS and CDR2 FQNEAQ. The CDR3 here is CASSLVPANVLTF.

The V call is TRBV6-5, the J call TRBJ2-5. The CDR3 sequence is 11 residues long. Germline V gene lookup returns CDR1 MNHEY and CDR2 SVGAGI. The CDR3 loop reads CASRLGDTQYF.

The chain couples TRBV27 to TRBJ1-5; TCRdb outputs TRBD1, but without DNA this stays unchecked. The CDR3 is 16 amino acids. Germline CDR1 and CDR2: MNHEY and SMNVEV (reference sequence). CDR3 amino acids: CASSLSGQGAKQPQHF.

This sequence joins TRBV9 and TRBJ2-2; the D gene TCRdb calls, TRBD2, cannot be checked with no DNA. Germline-derived CDR1 and CDR2 are SGDLS and YYNGEE. The CDR3 contains 16 residues. CDR3 loop: CASSLRDYLNTGELFF.

This sequence joins TRBV27 and TRBJ2-1; TCRdb lists TRBD2, though no DNA is available to test this call. The germline CDR1 and CDR2 sequences are MNHEY and SMNVEV (reference sequence). This CDR3 has 17 residues. The CDR3 here is CASSLRTGGWSYNEQFF.

This chain connects TRBV6-2 or TRBV6-3 to TRBJ2-7; TCRdb returns TRBD2, unconfirmable since there is no DNA. Germline CDR1 MNHEY, CDR2 SVGEGT. CDR3 length: 16 amino acids. The CDR3 loop reads CASSYPIGPTRREQYF.

V and J are TRBV6-4 and TRBJ2-7; the TCRdb D gene call, TRBD2, has no DNA to confirm it. From germline, CDR1 is MRHNA and CDR2 SNTAGT. This CDR3 is 13 amino acids long. The CDR3 is CAEGEGVAYEQYF.

The rearrangement joins TRBV4-3 to TRBJ2-7. The CDR3 has 13 amino acids. Germline V gene lookup returns CDR1 LGHNA and CDR2 YSLEER. CDR3 protein: CASSLGNTYEQYF.

The CDR3: CVSGATSGSGETQYF. This sequence joins TRBV3-1 and TRBJ2-5; TCRdb returns TRBD2, unconfirmable since there is no DNA. The germline CDR1 and CDR2 sequences are LGHDT and YNNKEL (reference sequence). This CDR3 is built from 15 residues.

V gene TRBV18 combines with J gene TRBJ2-7. The germline gives CDR1 KGHSH, CDR2 LQKENI. This CDR3 has 14 amino acids. The CDR3 loop reads CASSPGLEVYEQYF.

The rearrangement links TRBV4-3 to TRBJ1-4; the D call of TRBD1 rests on TCRdb alone, since no DNA is present to check it. There are 15 residues in the CDR3. Per the germline V gene, CDR1 is LGHNA and CDR2 is YSLEER. The CDR3 is CASSPRTASNEKLFF.

The chain is built from TRBV12-3 or TRBV12-4 and TRBJ1-1; the D call from TCRdb, TRBD1, cannot be confirmed without DNA. The CDR3 consists of 15 residues. The CDR3 loop reads CASSFGPGVHTEAFF.

The CDR3 loop reads CASTQRFGNYQPQHF. V and J are TRBV28 and TRBJ1-5. Per the germline V gene, CDR1 is MDHEN and CDR2 is SYDVKM. This CDR3 has 15 amino acids.

V usage is TRBV6-1 and J usage is TRBJ1-6; absent DNA, TCRdb's TRBD1 call cannot be checked. The CDR3 loop spans 17 amino acids. Germline V gene lookup returns CDR1 MNHNS and CDR2 SASEGT. The CDR3: CASSRTGAPVRGSPLHF.

The genes are TRBV7-9 and TRBJ1-2; TCRdb's D gene call, TRBD1, goes unchecked for lack of DNA. The CDR3 totals 14 residues. Germline lookup yields CDR1 SEHNR and CDR2 FQNEAQ (reference sequence). The CDR3 loop is CASSSRMVESGYTF.